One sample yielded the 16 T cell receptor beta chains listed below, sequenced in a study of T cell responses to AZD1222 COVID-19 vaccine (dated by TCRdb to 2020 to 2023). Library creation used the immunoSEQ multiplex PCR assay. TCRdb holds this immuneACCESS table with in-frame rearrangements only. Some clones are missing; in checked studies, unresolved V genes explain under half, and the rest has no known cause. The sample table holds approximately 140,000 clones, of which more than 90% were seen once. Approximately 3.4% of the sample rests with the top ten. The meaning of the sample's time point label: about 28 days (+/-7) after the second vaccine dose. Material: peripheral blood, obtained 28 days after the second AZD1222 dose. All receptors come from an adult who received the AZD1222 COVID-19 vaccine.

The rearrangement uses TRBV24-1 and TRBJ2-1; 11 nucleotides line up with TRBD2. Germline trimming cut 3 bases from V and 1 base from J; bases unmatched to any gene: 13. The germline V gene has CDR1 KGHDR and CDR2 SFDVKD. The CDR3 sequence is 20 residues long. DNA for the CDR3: TGTGCCACCAGTGATCCTCACCCGACTAGCGGGATCCATTCCTACAATGAGCAGTTCTTC. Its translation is CATSDPHPTSGIHSYNEQFF.

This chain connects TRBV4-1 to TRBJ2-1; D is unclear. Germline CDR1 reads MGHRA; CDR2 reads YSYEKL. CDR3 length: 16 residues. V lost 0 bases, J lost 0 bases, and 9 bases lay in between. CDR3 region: CASSQEQPSSYNEQFF. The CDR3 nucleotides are TGCGCCAGCAGCCAAGAACAACCGAGCTCCTACAATGAGCAGTTCTTC.

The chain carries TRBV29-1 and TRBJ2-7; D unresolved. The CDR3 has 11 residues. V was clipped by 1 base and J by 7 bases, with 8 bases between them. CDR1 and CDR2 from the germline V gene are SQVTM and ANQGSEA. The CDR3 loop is CSVEVLGEQYF. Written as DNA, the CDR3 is TGCAGCGTTGAAGTGCTTGGGGAGCAGTACTTC.

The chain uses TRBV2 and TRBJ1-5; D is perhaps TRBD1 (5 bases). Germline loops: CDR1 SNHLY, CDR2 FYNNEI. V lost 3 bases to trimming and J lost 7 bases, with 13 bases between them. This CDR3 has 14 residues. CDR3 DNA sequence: TGTGCCAGCAGTGATGAGAGGGGAGGACAGCCCCAGCATTTT. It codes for CASSDERGGQPQHF.

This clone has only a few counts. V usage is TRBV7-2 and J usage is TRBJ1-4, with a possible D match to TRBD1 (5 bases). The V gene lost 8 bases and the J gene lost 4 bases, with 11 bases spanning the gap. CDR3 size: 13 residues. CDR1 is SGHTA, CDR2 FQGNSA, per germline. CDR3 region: CASCRGGNEKLFF. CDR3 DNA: TGTGCCAGCTGTAGGGGAGGTAATGAAAAACTGTTTTTT.

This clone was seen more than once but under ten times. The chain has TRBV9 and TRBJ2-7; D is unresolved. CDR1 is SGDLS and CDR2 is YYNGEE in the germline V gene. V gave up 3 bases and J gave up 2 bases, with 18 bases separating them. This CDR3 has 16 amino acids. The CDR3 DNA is TGTGCCAGCAGCGCGACCGGAAACTCCCTCCCCTACGAGCAGTACTTC. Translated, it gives CASSATGNSLPYEQYF.

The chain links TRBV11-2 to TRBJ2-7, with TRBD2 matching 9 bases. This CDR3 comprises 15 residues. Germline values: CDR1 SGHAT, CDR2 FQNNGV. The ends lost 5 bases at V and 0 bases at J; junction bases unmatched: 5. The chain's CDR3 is CASSLQGLASYEQYF. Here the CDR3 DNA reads TGTGCCAGCAGCCTACAGGGACTAGCCTCCTACGAGCAGTACTTC. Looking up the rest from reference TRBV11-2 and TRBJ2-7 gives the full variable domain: EAGVAQSPRYKIIEKRQSVAFWCNPISGHATLYWYQQILGQGPKLLIQFQNNGVVDDSQLPKDRFSAERLKGVDSTLKIQPAKLEDSAVYLCASSLQGLASYEQYFGPGTRLTVT.

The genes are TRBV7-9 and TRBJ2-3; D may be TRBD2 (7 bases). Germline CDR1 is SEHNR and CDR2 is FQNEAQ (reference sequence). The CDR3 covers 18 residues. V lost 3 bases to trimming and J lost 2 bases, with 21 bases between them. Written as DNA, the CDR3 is TGTGCCAGCAGCTTGCGGATCACAGAGGGGGGGTCCACAGATACGCAGTATTTT. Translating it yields CASSLRITEGGSTDTQYF. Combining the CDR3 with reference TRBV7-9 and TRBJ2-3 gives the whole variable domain DTGVSQNPRHKITKRGQNVTFRCDPISEHNRLYWYRQTLGQGPEFLTYFQNEAQLEKSRLLSDRFSAERPKGSFSTLEIQRTEQGDSAMYLCASSLRITEGGSTDTQYFGPGTRLTVL.

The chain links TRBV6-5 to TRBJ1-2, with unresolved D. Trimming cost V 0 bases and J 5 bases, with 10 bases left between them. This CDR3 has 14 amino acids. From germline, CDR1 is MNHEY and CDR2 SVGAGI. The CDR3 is CASSYSQILYGYTF. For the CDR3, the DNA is TGTGCCAGCAGTTACTCACAGATATTGTATGGCTACACCTTC.

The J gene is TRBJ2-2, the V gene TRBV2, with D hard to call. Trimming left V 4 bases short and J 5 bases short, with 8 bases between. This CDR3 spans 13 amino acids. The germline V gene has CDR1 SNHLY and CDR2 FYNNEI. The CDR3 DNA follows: TGTGCCAGCAGTGTTGCTAAGACCGGGGAGCTGTTTTTT. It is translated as CASSVAKTGELFF.

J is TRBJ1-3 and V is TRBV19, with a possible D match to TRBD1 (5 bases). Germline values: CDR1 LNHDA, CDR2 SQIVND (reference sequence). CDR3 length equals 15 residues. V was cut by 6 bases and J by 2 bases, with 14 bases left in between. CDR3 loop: CASSPQGSTGNTIYF. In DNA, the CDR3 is TGTGCCAGTAGCCCGCAGGGATCCACTGGAAACACCATATATTTT.

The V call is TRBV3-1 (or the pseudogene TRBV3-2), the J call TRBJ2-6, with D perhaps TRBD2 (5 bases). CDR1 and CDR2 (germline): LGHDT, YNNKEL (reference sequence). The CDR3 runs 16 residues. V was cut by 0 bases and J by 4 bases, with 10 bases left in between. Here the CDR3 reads CASSQDGGEGANVLTF. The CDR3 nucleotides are TGTGCCAGCAGCCAAGATGGAGGAGAGGGGGCCAACGTCCTGACTTTC.

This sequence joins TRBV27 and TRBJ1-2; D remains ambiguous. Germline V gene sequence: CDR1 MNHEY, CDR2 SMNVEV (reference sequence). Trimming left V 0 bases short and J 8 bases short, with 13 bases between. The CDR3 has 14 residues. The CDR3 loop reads CASSLSMTAGGYTF. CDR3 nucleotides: TGTGCCAGCAGTTTATCGATGACCGCCGGGGGCTACACCTTC.

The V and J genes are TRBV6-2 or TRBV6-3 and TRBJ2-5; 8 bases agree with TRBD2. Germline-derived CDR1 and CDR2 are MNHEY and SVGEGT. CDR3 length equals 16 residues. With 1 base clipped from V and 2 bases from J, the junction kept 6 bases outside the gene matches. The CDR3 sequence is CASSYFAGGRQETQYF. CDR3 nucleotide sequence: TGTGCCAGCAGTTACTTTGCGGGAGGCCGTCAAGAGACCCAGTACTTC.

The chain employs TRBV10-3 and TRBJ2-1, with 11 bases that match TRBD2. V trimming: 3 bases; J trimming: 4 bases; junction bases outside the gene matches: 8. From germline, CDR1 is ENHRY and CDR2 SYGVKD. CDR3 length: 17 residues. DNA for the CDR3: TGTGCCATCAGTGATTCGGGAATAGCGGGAGGGTACAATGAGCAGTTCTTC. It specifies CAISDSGIAGGYNEQFF.

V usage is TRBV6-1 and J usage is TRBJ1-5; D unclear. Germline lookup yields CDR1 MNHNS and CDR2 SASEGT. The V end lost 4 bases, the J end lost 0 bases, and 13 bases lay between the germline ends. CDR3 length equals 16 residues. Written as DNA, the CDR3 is TGTGCCAGCAGTGCCTCCTTGGCAGCTAGCAATCAGCCCCAGCATTTT. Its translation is CASSASLAASNQPQHF.